This TCR beta chain originates from a study of early T cells in non-severe SARS-CoV-2 infection. Study-level background: Bulk RNA isolated from unsorted whole blood underwent sequencing; chains were not paired.

The trim removed 5 bases at V and 7 bases at J, leaving 17 bases unmatched. The length of the CDR3 is 17 residues. Germline values: CDR1 LGHNT, CDR2 FRNRAP. This clonotype was counted at least ten times. Separate cDNA molecules each had unique molecular identifiers attached to them. Each CDR3 protein gets one entry after TCRdb re-called the 5' RACE reads with MiXCR. The table includes tens of thousands of distinct CDR3 sequences, roughly 15% detected once. V gene TRBV12-5 combines with J gene TRBJ1-2, with 9 positions matching TRBD1. The sequenced sample consisted of whole blood. This clonotype originated in an adult who was a healthcare worker with PCR-confirmed SARS-CoV-2 infection or an uninfected control (not recorded which). CDR3 sequence reads: CASGPILMDRGWRGYTF. The DNA for the CDR3 is TGTGCTAGTGGTCCGATCCTCATGGACAGGGGCTGGCGTGGCTACACCTTC.